This T cell receptor (beta chain) came from a study of shared T cell receptors in the human thymus. The protocol was immunoSEQ multiplex PCR, while the TCRdb copy is restricted to in-frame clones and leaves out a portion. The sample lists over 350,000 clones; approximately 95% were seen once. CDR1 SGHTA and CDR2 FQGNSA come from the germline V gene. V shed 0 bases and J shed 4 bases, with 12 bases lying between them. CDR3 length: 15 amino acids. The chain links TRBV7-2 to TRBJ1-2; tentative D call: TRBD1 (5 bases). The clonotype originates from a human donor. The material sequenced was thymocytes. The CDR3 spells CASSLAGRASYGYTF. The CDR3 DNA follows: TGTGCCAGCAGCTTAGCGGGCAGGGCGAGCTATGGCTACACCTTC.